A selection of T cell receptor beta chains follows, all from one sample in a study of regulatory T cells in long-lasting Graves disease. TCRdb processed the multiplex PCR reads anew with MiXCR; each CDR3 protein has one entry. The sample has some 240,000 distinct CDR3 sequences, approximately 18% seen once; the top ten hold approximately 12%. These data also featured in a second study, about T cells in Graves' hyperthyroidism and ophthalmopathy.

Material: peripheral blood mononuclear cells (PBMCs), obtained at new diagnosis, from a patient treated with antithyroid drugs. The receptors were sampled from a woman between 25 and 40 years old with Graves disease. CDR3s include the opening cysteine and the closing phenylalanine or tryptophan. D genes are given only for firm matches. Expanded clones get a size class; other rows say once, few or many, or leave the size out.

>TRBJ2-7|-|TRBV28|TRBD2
CASRQAGGGSYEQYF
TGTGCCAGCCGTCAAGCGGGAGGAGGGTCCTACGAGCAGTACTTC
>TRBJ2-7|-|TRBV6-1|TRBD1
CASTSGQANYEQYF
TGTGCCAGCACCTCGGGACAGGCGAACTACGAGCAGTACTTC
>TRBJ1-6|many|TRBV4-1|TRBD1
CASSQAQDRGNSPLHF
TGTGCCAGCAGCCAAGCCCAAGACAGGGGCAATTCACCCCTCCACTTT
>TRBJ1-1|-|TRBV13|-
CASSSRGTDTEAFF
TGTGCCAGCAGCTCCAGGGGTACTGACACTGAAGCTTTCTTT
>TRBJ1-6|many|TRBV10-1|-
CASSAGRERSPLHF
TGCGCCAGCAGTGCCGGCAGGGAAAGATCACCCCTCCACTTT
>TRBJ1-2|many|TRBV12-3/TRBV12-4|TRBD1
CASSRQGNINYGYTF
TGTGCCAGCAGCCGACAGGGAAATATAAACTATGGCTACACCTTC
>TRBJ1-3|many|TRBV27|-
CASRLSQGPGNTIYF
TGTGCCAGCAGGCTCTCCCAGGGACCTGGAAACACCATATATTTT
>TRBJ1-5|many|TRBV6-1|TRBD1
CASSRGTVNQPQHF
TGTGCCAGCAGTCGGGGGACAGTCAATCAGCCCCAGCATTTT
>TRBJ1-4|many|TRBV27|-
CASSQFQNRRGLFF
TGTGCCAGCAGTCAATTCCAGAACCGCCGGGGGCTGTTTTTT
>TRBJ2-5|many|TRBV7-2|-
CASSLAGGARETQYF
TGTGCCAGCAGCTTAGCAGGGGGGGCTCGAGAGACCCAGTACTTC
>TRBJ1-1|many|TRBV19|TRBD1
CASRWTGPNTEAFF
TGTGCCAGTAGGTGGACAGGGCCGAACACTGAAGCTTTCTTT
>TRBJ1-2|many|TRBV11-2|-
CASSFGIVNYGYTF
TGTGCCAGCAGCTTCGGCATCGTGAACTATGGCTACACCTTC
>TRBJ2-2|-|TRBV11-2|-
CASSLRGAANTGELFF
TGTGCCAGCAGCTTAAGGGGCGCGGCGAACACCGGGGAGCTGTTTTTT
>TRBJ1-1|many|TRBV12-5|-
CASGFDAWSTEAFF
TGTGCTAGTGGTTTCGATGCTTGGAGCACTGAAGCTTTCTTT
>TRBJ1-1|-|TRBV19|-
CASSIGIDTEAFF
TGTGCCAGTAGTATCGGGATAGACACTGAAGCTTTCTTT
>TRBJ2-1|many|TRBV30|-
CAWSLGEGGRQFF
TGTGCCTGGAGCCTAGGGGAGGGGGGTCGGCAGTTCTTC
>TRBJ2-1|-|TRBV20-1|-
CSAGEKPRRSEQFF
TGCAGTGCTGGTGAGAAGCCTAGGAGGAGTGAGCAGTTCTTC
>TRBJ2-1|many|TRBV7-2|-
CASCRWGASYNEQFF
TGTGCCAGCTGTAGGTGGGGGGCCTCCTACAATGAGCAGTTCTTC
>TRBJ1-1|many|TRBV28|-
CASTWGFNRITEAFF
TGTGCCAGCACCTGGGGATTTAACCGGATCACTGAAGCTTTCTTT
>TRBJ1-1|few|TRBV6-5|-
CASSYSFSVTGTEAFF
TGTGCCAGCAGTTACTCTTTTTCCGTTACTGGCACTGAAGCTTTCTTT
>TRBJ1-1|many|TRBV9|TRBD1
CASSSSGTGETEAFF
TGTGCCAGCAGCTCCTCCGGGACAGGGGAAACTGAAGCTTTCTTT
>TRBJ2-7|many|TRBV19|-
CASSMGGTSYEQYF
TGTGCCAGTAGTATGGGCGGAACCTCCTACGAGCAGTACTTC
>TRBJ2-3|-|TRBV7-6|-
CASSGRDSTDTQYF
TGTGCCAGCAGCGGGCGGGACTCCACAGATACGCAGTATTTT
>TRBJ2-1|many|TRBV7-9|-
CASRFMYNEQFF
TGTGCCAGCAGATTCATGTACAATGAGCAGTTCTTC
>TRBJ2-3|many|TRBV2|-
CASRRGRTDTQYF
TGTGCCAGCAGAAGGGGACGGACAGATACGCAGTATTTT
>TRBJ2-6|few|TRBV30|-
CAWQSGSLGANVLTF
TGTGCCTGGCAAAGTGGATCACTTGGGGCCAACGTCCTGACTTTC
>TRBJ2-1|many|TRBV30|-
CAGNSGRPSYNEQFF
TGTGCCGGGAATAGTGGTAGACCCTCCTACAATGAGCAGTTCTTC
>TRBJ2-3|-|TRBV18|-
CASSPVPSQDTQYF
TGTGCCAGCTCACCAGTACCCTCACAGGATACGCAGTATTTT
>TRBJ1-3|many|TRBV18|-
CASRRRDSGNTIYF
TGTGCCAGCCGTCGACGGGACTCTGGAAACACCATATATTTT
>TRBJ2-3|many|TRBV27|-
CASNFLPTRGNTDTQYF
TGTGCCAGCAATTTCCTTCCTACCAGGGGCAACACAGATACGCAGTATTTT
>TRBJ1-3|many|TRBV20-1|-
CSARDGGSSGNTIYF
TGCAGTGCTAGAGACGGAGGAAGCTCTGGAAACACCATATATTTT
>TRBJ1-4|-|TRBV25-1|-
CASSEGERGEKLFF
TGTGCCAGCAGCGAGGGCGAGAGGGGCGAAAAACTGTTTTTT
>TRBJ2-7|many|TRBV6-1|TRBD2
CASRERLAGDNEQYF
TGTGCCAGCAGGGAGAGGCTAGCGGGAGACAACGAGCAGTACTTC
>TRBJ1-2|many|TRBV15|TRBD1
CATSRAGAQGGSANYGYTF
TGTGCCACCAGCAGAGCGGGGGCTCAGGGGGGATCAGCTAACTATGGCTACACCTTC
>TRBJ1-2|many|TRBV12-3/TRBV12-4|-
CASSLAYRLHGYTF
TGTGCCAGCAGTTTAGCCTACAGGCTACATGGCTACACCTTC
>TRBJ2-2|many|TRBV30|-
CAWSVREGTPGELFF
TGTGCCTGGAGTGTACGGGAAGGGACTCCCGGGGAGCTGTTTTTT
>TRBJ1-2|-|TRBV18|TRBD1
CASSPKGQGAYGYTF
TGTGCCAGCTCACCAAAGGGACAGGGCGCCTATGGCTACACCTTC
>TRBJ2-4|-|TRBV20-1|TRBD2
CSARGTSGRAFKNIQYF
TGCAGTGCTAGGGGGACTAGCGGGAGGGCCTTCAAAAACATTCAGTACTTC
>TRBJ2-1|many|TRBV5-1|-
CASSPIQVFNNEQFF
TGCGCCAGCAGCCCAATCCAAGTTTTTAACAATGAGCAGTTCTTC
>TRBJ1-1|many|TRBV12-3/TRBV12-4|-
CASRRGEGTEAFF
TGTGCCAGCAGGAGGGGTGAGGGCACTGAAGCTTTCTTT